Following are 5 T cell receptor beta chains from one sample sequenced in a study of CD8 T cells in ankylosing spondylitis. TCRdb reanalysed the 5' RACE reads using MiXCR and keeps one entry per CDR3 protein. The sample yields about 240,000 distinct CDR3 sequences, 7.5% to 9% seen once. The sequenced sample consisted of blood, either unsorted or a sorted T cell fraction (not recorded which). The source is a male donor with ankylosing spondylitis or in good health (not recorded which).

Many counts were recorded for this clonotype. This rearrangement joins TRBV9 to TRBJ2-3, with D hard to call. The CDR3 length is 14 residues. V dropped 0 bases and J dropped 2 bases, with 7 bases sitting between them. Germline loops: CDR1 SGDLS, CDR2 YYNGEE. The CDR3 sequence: CASSVAGDTDTQYF. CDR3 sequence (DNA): TGTGCCAGCAGCGTAGCCGGAGACACAGATACGCAGTATTTT. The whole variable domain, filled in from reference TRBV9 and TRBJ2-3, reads DSGVTQTPKHLITATGQRVTLRCSPRSGDLSVYWYQQSLDQGLQFLIQYYNGEERAKGNILERFSAQQFPDLHSELNLSSLELGDSALYFCASSVAGDTDTQYFGPGTRLTVL.

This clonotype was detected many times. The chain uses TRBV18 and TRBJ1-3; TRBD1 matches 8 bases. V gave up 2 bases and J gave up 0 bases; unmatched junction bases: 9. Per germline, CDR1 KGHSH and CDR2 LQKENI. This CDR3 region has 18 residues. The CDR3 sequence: CASSPTAGGPYSGNTIYF. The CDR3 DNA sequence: TGTGCCAGCTCACCAACGGCAGGGGGCCCCTACTCTGGAAACACCATATATTTT.

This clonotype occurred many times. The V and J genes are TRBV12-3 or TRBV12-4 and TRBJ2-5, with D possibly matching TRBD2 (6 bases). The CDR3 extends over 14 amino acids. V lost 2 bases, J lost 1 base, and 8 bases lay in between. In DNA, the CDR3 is TGTGCCAGCAGTTTATCCGGGGGCCAAGAGACCCAGTACTTC. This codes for CASSLSGGQETQYF.

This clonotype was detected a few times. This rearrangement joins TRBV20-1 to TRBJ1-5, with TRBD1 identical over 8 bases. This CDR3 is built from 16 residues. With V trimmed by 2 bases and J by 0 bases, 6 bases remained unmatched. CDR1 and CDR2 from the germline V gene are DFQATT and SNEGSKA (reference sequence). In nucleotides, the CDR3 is TGCAGTGCTAGACAGGGGGCGAGTTATAGCAATCAGCCCCAGCATTTT. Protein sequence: CSARQGASYSNQPQHF.

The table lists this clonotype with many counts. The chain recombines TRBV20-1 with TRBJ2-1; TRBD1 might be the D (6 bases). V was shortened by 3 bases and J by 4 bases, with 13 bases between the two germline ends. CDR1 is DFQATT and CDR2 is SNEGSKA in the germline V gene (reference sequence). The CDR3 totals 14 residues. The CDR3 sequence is CSASYGTLYNEQFF. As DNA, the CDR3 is TGCAGTGCTAGCTACGGGACACTATACAATGAGCAGTTCTTC.